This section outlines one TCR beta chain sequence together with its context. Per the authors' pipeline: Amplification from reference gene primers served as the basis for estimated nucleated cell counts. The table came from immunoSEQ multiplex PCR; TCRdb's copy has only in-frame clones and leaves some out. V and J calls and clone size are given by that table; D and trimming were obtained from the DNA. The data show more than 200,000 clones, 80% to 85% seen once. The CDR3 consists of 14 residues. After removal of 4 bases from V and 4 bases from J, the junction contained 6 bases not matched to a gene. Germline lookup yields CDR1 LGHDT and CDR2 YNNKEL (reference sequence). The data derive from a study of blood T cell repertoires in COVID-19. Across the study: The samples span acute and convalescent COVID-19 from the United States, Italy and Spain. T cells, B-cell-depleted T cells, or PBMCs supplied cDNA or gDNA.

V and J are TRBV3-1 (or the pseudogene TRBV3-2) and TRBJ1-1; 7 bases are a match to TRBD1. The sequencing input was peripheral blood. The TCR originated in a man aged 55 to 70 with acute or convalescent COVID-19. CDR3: CASSRRQGATEAFF. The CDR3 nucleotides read TGTGCCAGCAGCCGCAGACAGGGAGCCACTGAAGCTTTCTTT.